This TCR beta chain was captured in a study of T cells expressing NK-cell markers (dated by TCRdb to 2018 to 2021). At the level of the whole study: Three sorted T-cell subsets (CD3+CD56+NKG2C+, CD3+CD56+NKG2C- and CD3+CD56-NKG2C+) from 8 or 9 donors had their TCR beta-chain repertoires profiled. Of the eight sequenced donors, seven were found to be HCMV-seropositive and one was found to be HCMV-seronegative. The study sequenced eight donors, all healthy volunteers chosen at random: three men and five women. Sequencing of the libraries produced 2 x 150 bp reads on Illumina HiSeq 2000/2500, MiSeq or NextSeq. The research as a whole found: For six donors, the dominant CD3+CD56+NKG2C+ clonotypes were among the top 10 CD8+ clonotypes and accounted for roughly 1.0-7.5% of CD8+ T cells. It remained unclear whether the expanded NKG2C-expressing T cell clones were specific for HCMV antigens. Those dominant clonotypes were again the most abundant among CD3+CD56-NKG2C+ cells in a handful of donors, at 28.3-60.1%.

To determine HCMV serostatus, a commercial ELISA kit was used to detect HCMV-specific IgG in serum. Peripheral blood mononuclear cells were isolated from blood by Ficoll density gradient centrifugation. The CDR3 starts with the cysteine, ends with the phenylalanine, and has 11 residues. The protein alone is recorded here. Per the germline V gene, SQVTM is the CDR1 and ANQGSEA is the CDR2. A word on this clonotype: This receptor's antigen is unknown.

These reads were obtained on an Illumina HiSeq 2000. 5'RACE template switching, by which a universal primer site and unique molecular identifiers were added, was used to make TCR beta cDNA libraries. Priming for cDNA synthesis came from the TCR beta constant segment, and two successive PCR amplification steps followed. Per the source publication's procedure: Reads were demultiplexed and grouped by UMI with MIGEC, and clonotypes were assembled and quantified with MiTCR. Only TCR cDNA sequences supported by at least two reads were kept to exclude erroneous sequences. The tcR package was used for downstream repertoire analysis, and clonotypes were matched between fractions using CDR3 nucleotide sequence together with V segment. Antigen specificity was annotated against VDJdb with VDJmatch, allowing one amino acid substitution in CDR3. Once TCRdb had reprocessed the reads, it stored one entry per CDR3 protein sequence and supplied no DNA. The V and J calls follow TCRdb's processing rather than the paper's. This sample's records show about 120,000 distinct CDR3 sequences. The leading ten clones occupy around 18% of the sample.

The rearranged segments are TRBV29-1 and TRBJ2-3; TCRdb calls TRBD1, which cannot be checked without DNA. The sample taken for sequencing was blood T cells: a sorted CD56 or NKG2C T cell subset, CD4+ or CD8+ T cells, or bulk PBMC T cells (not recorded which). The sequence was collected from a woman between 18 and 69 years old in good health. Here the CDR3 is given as CSPLSTDTQYF.